This TCR beta chain was sequenced during a study of sequential checkpoint blockade in melanoma. Some clones are missing from TCRdb's copy, which holds only in-frame ones; the method was immunoSEQ multiplex PCR. The profile covers some 18,000 clones, with nearly 80% appearing a single time and roughly 10% taken by the ten largest. The treatment: randomized to nivolumab then ipilimumab (arm A) or the reverse (arm B). Live CD3+CD8+ CD19− CD56− cells were sorted from PBMCs. From germline, CDR1 is MGHDK and CDR2 SYGVNS. There are 13 residues in the CDR3. The germline V and J ends were trimmed by 7 bases and 3 bases, with 13 bases remaining between them.

The chain recombines TRBV25-1 with TRBJ2-7; D unclear. This TCR derives from a human donor with melanoma. The sample here was CD8+ T cells sorted from blood (inferred from file names), taken from a patient given nivolumab and ipilimumab in sequence. DNA of the CDR3: TGTGCCAGCACCGAGGAGCATTACTACGAGCAGTACTTC. Amino acid sequence: CASTEEHYYEQYF.